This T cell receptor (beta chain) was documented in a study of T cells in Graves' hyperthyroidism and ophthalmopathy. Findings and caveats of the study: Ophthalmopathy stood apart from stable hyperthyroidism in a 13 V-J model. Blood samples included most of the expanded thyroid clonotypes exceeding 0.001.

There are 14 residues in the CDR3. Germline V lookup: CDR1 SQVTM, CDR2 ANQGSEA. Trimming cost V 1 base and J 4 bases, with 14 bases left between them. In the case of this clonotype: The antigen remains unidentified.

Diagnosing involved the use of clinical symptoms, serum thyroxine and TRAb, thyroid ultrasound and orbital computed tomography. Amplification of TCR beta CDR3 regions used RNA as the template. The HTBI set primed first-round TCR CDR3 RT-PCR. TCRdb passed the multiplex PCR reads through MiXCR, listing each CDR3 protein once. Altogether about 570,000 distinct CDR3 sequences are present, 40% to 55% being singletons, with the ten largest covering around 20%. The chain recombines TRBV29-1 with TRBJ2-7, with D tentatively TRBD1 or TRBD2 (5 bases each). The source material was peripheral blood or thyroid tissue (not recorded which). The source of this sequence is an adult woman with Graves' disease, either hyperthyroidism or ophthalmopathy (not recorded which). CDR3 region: CSVEVQGPGYEQYF. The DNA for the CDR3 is TGCAGCGTTGAAGTGCAGGGACCCGGATACGAGCAGTACTTC.